This record concerns one T cell receptor beta chain sequence. The antigen remains undetermined. Amplification used 52 TRBV primers and 13 TRBJ primers. Libraries were prepared by immunoSEQ multiplex PCR; TCRdb keeps only in-frame clonotypes and omits some of them. The data show tens of thousands of clones, nearly 95% seen once. These data come from a study of regulatory T cells. Findings of the study overall: Regulatory T cells showed the strongest V-J pair restriction and V/J gene skewing among patient repertoires. In CD3G-deficient patients, conventional CD4+ T cells were enriched for hydrophobic CDR3 residues at positions 6 and 7.

This CDR3 is built from 14 residues. Losses at the gene ends were 5 bases for V and 6 bases for J; bases not matched to a gene: 4. CDR1 LNHDA and CDR2 SQIVND come from the germline V gene (reference sequence). V usage is TRBV19 and J usage is TRBJ2-2; 9 bases agree with TRBD2. The receptor comes from a child aged 2 to 9 with CD3G deficiency. Sequencing was carried out using conventional CD4+ T cells sorted from blood. CDR3 sequence (DNA): TGTGCCAGTAGTGGACTAGCGTCCTCCGGGGAGCTGTTTTTT. This sequence encodes CASSGLASSGELFF.